The T cell receptor (beta chain) described here comes from a study of T cell responses to AZD1222 COVID-19 vaccine. General observations from the study: Scientists sampled the repertoires only once the peak T cell response had passed. Donor demographics were predominantly white British with a female majority; clonal diversity may be underestimated. Regions left unmutated in variants are reportedly the target of nearly half of spike-specific TCRs.

The data were produced by immunoSEQ multiplex PCR, yet TCRdb's version contains in-frame clones alone and is incomplete. The profile covers under 95,000 clones, with around nine tenths appearing a single time and approximately 10% taken by the ten largest. About this clone: Antigen: not known.

The CDR3 runs to 14 residues. Trimming cost V 2 bases and J 2 bases, with 10 bases left between them. CDR1 MNHEY and CDR2 SVGAGI come from the germline V gene. Source: peripheral blood, taken 28 days after the second AZD1222 dose. The sequence came from an adult who received the AZD1222 COVID-19 vaccine. The rearrangement uses TRBV6-5 and TRBJ2-7; maybe TRBD1 (5 bases). The CDR3 sequence: CASSYKGIAYEQYF. As DNA, the CDR3 is TGTGCCAGCAGTTACAAGGGGATTGCCTACGAGCAGTACTTC.